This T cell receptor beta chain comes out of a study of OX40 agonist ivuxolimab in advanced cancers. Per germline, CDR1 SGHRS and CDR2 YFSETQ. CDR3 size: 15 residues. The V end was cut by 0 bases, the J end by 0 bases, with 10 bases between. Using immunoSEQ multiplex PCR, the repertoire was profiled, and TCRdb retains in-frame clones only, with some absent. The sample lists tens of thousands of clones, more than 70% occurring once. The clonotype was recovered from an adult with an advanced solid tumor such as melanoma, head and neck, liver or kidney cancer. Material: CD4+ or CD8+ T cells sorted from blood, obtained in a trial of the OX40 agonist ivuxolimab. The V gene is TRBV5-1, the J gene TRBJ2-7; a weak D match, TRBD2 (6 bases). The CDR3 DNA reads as TGCGCCAGCAGCTTGGGACTAGGAGGCTCCTACGAGCAGTACTTC. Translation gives CASSLGLGGSYEQYF. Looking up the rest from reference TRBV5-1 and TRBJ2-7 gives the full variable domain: KAGVTQTPRYLIKTRGQQVTLSCSPISGHRSVSWYQQTPGQGLQFLFEYFSETQRNKGNFPGRFSGRQFSNSRSEMNVSTLELGDSALYLCASSLGLGGSYEQYFGPGTRLTVT.